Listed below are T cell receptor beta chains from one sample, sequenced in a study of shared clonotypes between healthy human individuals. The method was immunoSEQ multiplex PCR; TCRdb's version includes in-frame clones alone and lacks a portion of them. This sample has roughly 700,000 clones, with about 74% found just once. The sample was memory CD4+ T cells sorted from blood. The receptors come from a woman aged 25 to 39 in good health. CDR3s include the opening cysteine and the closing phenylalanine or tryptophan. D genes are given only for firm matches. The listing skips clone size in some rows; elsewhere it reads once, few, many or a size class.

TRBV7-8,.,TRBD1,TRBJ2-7,CASSLGTVSSYEQYF,TGTGCCAGCAGCCTTGGGACAGTCTCCTCCTACGAGCAGTACTTC
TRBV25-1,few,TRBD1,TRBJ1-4,CASSARQGEEEKLFF,TGTGCCAGCAGTGCAAGACAGGGTGAAGAGGAAAAACTGTTTTTT
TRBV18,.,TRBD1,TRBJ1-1,CASSSTGVHTEAFF,TGTGCCAGCTCGTCTACAGGGGTCCACACTGAAGCTTTCTTT
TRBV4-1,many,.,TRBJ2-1,CASSQEGVGVGVAEQFF,TGCGCCAGCAGCCAAGAGGGTGTGGGCGTGGGGGTGGCGGAGCAGTTCTTC
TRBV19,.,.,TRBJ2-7,CATKESSSYEQYF,TGTGCCACAAAGGAATCCAGCTCCTACGAGCAGTACTTC
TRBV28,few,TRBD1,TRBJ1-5,CASSPSQGGQGQPQHF,TGTGCCAGCAGTCCATCCCAGGGGGGCCAGGGCCAGCCCCAGCATTTT
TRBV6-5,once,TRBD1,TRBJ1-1,CASKRTGRPEAFF,TGTGCCAGCAAAAGGACAGGCCGCCCTGAAGCTTTCTTT
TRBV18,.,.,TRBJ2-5,CASSPDRETQYF,TGTGCCAGCTCACCCGACCGCGAGACCCAGTACTTC
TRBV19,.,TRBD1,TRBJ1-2,CASSYRGLNGYTF,TGTGCCAGTAGTTACAGGGGGCTGAATGGCTACACCTTC
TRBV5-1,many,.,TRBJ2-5,CASRIIGETQYF,TGCGCCAGCAGAATTATAGGGGAGACCCAGTACTTC
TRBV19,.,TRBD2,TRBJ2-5,CASSMGLAGGETQYF,TGTGCCAGTAGTATGGGACTAGCGGGAGGGGAGACCCAGTACTTC
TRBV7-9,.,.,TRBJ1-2,CASSLDRARDYGYTF,TGTGCCAGCAGCTTAGACAGGGCCCGCGACTATGGCTACACCTTC
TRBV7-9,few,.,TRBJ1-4,CASSEIGTGNEKLFF,TGTGCCAGCAGCGAGATCGGGACGGGGAATGAAAAACTGTTTTTT
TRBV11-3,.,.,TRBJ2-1,CASSRPYDNEQFF,TGTGCCAGCAGCCGTCCCTACGACAATGAGCAGTTCTTC
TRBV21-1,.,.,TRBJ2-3,CASPDITDTQYF,TGTGCCAGCCCGGACATCACAGATACGCAGTATTTT
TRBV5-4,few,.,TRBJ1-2,CASSADPNYGYTF,TGTGCCAGCAGCGCCGACCCTAACTATGGCTACACCTTC
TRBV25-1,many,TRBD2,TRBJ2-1,CASSEFSGTYNEQFF,TGTGCCAGCAGTGAATTTAGCGGGACGTACAATGAGCAGTTCTTC
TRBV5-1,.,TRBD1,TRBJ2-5,CASIPGTGSEETQYF,TGCGCCAGCATCCCCGGGACAGGGAGTGAGGAGACCCAGTACTTC
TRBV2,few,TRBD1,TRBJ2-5,CASTRDRGPQETQYF,TGTGCCAGCACCCGAGACAGGGGGCCTCAAGAGACCCAGTACTTC
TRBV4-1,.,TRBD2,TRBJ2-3,CASSQERGLAVFLDTQYF,TGCGCCAGCAGCCAAGAGCGCGGACTAGCGGTCTTCTTAGATACGCAGTATTTT
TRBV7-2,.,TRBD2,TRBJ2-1,CASSLIGGRRNEQFF,TGTGCCAGCAGCCTCATTGGCGGGAGGAGAAATGAGCAGTTCTTC
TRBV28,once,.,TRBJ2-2,CASRGAPGSGELFF,TGTGCCAGCCGGGGGGCTCCCGGGTCCGGGGAGCTGTTTTTT
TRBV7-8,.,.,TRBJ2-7,CASSLVSGSLDYYEQYF,TGTGCCAGCAGCTTAGTTTCGGGCAGTCTAGATTACTACGAGCAGTACTTC
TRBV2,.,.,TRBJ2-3,CASSERVTGTDTQYF,TGTGCCAGCAGTGAACGCGTTACAGGGACAGATACGCAGTATTTT
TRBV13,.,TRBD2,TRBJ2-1,CASSLRLAGGPRNEQFF,TGTGCCAGCAGCTTGCGTCTAGCGGGAGGGCCGCGCAATGAGCAGTTCTTC
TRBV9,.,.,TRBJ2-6,CASIPPYQSRANVLTF,TGTGCCAGCATCCCACCGTACCAAAGTCGGGCCAACGTCCTGACTTTC
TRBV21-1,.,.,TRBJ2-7,CASSNGRSRREQYF,TGTGCCAGCAGCAACGGGAGGAGTCGTCGAGAGCAGTACTTC
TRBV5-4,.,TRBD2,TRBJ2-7,CASSPAGVRMNEQYF,TGTGCCAGCAGCCCAGCGGGAGTCAGGATGAACGAGCAGTACTTC
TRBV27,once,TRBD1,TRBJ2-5,CASSRDSPWAQYF,TGTGCCAGCAGTCGGGACAGTCCTTGGGCCCAGTACTTC
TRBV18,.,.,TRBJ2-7,CASSPSSLADYEQYF,TGTGCCAGCTCACCAAGTAGCCTAGCCGATTACGAGCAGTACTTC
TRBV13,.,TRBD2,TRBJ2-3,CASSYNTAGEGDTQYF,TGTGCCAGCAGCTATAACACAGCGGGAGAGGGAGATACGCAGTATTTT
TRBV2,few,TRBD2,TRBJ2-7,CASIETSGPESNYEQYF,TGTGCCAGCATTGAGACTAGCGGTCCGGAATCGAACTACGAGCAGTACTTC
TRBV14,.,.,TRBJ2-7,CASSYRASYEQYF,TGTGCCAGCAGCTACAGGGCTTCTTACGAGCAGTACTTC
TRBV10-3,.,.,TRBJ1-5,CAISESGDQPQHF,TGTGCCATCAGTGAGAGTGGGGATCAGCCCCAGCATTTT
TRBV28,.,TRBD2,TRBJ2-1,CASSLGGSYTNEQFF,TGTGCCAGCAGCCTGGGGGGGAGTTATACCAATGAGCAGTTCTTC
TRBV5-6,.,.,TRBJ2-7,CASSPSTRGSYEQYF,TGTGCCAGCAGCCCCTCTACCCGGGGATCCTACGAGCAGTACTTC
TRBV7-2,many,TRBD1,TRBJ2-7,CASSQRGTGDRSYEQYF,TGTGCCAGCAGCCAAAGAGGGACAGGGGATAGAAGCTACGAGCAGTACTTC
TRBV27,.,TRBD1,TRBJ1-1,CASSSFAGGNTEAFF,TGTGCCAGCAGTTCATTTGCAGGGGGGAACACTGAAGCTTTCTTT
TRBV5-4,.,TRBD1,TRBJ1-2,CASSSDRGHGYTF,TGTGCCAGCAGCTCGGACAGGGGGCATGGCTACACCTTC
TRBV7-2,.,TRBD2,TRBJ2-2,CASSPQLAGVAGELFF,TGTGCCAGCAGCCCCCAACTAGCGGGAGTGGCCGGGGAGCTGTTTTTT
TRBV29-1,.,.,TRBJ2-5,CSVVGERSTGETQYF,TGCAGCGTTGTGGGTGAGCGATCAACGGGAGAGACCCAGTACTTC
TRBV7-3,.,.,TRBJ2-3,CASSLGASTDTQYF,TGTGCCAGCAGCTTAGGTGCGAGCACAGATACGCAGTATTTT
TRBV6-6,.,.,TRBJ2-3,CASSYVPGAGTDTQYF,TGTGCCAGCAGTTACGTACCGGGGGCGGGCACAGATACGCAGTATTTT
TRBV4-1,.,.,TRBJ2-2,CASSQVTGDTGELFF,TGCGCCAGCAGCCAAGTCACGGGGGACACCGGGGAGCTGTTTTTT
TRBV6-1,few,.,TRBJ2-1,CASRAAGLNLNEQFF,TGTGCCAGCAGGGCCGCGGGTCTTAACCTCAATGAGCAGTTCTTC
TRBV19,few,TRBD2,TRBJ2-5,CASSIGTSGLVSQYF,TGTGCCAGTAGTATAGGGACTAGCGGGCTTGTGTCCCAGTACTTC
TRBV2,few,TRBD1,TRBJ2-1,CASKGGQGYNEQFF,TGTGCCAGCAAGGGCGGACAGGGGTACAATGAGCAGTTCTTC
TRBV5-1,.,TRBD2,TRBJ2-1,CASRSGSGIESEQFF,TGCGCCAGCCGCTCCGGTAGCGGGATCGAAAGTGAGCAGTTCTTC
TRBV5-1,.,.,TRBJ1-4,CASSSPAGEVPNEKLFF,TGCGCCAGCAGCTCCCCCGCTGGGGAAGTTCCTAATGAAAAACTGTTTTTT
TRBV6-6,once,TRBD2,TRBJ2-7,CASSYGLAGGYEQYF,TGTGCCAGCAGTTACGGACTAGCGGGGGGCTACGAGCAGTACTTC
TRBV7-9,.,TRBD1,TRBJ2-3,CASSLQGAGTDTQYF,TGTGCCAGCAGCTTACAGGGGGCGGGCACAGATACGCAGTATTTT
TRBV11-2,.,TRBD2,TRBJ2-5,CASSLPGGPRETQYF,TGTGCCAGCAGCTTACCGGGAGGGCCGAGGGAGACCCAGTACTTC
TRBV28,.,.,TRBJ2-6,CASSRLISGANVLTF,TGTGCCAGCAGCCGCCTGATCTCTGGGGCCAACGTCCTGACTTTC
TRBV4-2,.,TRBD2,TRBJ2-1,CASSQSGSSYNEQFF,TGTGCCAGCAGCCAAAGCGGGAGCTCCTACAATGAGCAGTTCTTC
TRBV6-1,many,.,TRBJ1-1,CASSERQAFF,TGTGCCAGCAGTGAAAGACAGGCTTTCTTT